This entry concerns a single T cell receptor (beta chain). Its antigen is unidentified. The data derive from a study of cytotoxic CD8 clonotypes in ibrutinib-treated CLL. Overall study findings and caveats: At the start, clonality exceeded age-matched healthy donors and followed circulating CD8+ T-cell counts.

Investigators sourced about 2 micrograms of genomic DNA from cryopreserved PBMCs for TCR beta libraries. CDR3 length equals 13 residues. V was cut by 6 bases and J by 1 base, with 9 bases left in between. Germline V CDR1 and CDR2: MNHNS, SASEGT. The method was immunoSEQ multiplex PCR; TCRdb's version includes in-frame clones alone and lacks a portion of them. The repertoire has 200,000 to 250,000 clones, approximately 75% of them found once; the top ten carry about an eighth. The source is a human donor with chronic lymphocytic leukemia. The specimen comprised PBMCs, sampled after 12 months of ibrutinib treatment. This chain uses TRBV6-1 with TRBJ1-1; D not certain. The CDR3 DNA is TGTGCCAGCAGAGACACCAAGAACACTGAAGCTTTCTTT. Its translation: CASRDTKNTEAFF.